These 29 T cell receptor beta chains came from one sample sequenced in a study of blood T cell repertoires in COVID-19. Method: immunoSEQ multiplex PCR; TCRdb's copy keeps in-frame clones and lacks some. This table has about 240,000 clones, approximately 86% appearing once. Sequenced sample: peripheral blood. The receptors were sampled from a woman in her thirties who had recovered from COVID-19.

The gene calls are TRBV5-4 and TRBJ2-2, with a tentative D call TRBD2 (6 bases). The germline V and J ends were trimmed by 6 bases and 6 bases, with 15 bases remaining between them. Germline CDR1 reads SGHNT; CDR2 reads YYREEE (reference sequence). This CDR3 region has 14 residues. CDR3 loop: CASTSGGDAGELFF. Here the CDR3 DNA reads TGTGCCAGCACCTCAGGAGGGGATGCCGGGGAGCTGTTTTTT.

The CDR3 sequence is CASSRSSGGAYNEQFF. CDR3 sequence (DNA): TGTGCCAGCAGCCGTAGTAGCGGGGGGGCCTACAATGAGCAGTTCTTC. The chain couples TRBV11-1 to TRBJ2-1, with 11 bases lining up with TRBD2. CDR3 length: 16 amino acids. V was clipped by 5 bases and J by 2 bases; unmatched bases: 5. CDR1 and CDR2 (germline): SGHAT, FQDESV (reference sequence).

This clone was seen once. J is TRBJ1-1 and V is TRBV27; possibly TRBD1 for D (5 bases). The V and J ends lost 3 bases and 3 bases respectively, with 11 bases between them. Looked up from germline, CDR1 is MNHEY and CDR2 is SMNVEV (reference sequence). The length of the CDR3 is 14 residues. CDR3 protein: CASSLRQIDTEAFF. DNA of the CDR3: TGTGCCAGCAGTTTGAGACAGATAGACACTGAAGCTTTCTTT.

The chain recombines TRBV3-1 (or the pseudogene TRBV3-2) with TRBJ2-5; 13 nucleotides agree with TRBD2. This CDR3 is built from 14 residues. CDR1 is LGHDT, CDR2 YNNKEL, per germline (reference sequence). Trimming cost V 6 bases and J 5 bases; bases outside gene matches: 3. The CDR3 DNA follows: TGTGCCAGCAGAGGGACTAGCGGGGTGGAGACCCAGTACTTC. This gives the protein CASRGTSGVETQYF.

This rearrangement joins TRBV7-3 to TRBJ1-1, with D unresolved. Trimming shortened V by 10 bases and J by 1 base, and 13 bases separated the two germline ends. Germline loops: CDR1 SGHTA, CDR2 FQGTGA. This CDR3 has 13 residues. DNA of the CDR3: TGTGCCACGCACCGGGAGGAGAACACTGAAGCTTTCTTT. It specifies CATHREENTEAFF.

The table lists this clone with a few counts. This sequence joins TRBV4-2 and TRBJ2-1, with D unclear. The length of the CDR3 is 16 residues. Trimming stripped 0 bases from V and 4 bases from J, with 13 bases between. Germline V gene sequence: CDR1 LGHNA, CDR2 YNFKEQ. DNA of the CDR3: TGTGCCAGCAGCCAAGAGGGTGGCGGAGCTTACAATGAGCAGTTCTTC. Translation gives CASSQEGGGAYNEQFF.

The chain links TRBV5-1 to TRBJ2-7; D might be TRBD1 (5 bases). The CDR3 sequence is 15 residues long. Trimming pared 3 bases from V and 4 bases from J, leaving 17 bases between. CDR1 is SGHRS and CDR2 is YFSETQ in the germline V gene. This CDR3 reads CASSSSTARGYEQYF. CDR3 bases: TGCGCCAGCAGCTCTTCGACGGCTAGGGGTTACGAGCAGTACTTC.

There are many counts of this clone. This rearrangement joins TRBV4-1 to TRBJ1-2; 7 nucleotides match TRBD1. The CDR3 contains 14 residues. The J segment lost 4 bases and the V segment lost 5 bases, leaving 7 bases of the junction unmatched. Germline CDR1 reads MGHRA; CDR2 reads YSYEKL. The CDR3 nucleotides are TGCGCCAGCAGCACAGGGGTTTTGAGCTATGGCTACACCTTC. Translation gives CASSTGVLSYGYTF.

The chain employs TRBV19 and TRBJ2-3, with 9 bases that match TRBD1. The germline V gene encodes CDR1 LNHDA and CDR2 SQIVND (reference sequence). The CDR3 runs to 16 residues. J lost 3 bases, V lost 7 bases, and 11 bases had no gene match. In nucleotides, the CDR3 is TGTGCCAGTACCAACCAACCCGGGACAGGGACAGATACGCAGTATTTT. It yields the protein CASTNQPGTGTDTQYF.

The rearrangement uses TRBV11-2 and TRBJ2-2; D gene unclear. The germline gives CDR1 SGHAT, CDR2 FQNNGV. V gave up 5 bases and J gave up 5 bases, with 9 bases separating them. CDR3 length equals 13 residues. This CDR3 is CASSPLRTGELFF. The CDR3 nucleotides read TGTGCCAGCAGCCCACTGAGAACCGGGGAGCTGTTTTTT.

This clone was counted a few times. Written as DNA, the CDR3 is TGTGCCAGCTCACGGGAATCTAATGAAAAACTGTTTTTT. Its protein product is CASSRESNEKLFF. The chain is built from TRBV2 and TRBJ1-4; D unclear. Germline V lookup: CDR1 SNHLY, CDR2 FYNNEI. The germline V and J ends were trimmed by 8 bases and 3 bases, with 10 bases remaining between them. The CDR3 has 13 residues.

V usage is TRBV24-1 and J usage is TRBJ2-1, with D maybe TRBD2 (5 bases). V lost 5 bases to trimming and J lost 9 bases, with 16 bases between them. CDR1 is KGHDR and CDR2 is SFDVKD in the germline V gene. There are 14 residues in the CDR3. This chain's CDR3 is CATSAGEIHFEQFF. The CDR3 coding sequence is TGTGCCACCAGTGCCGGGGAGATCCACTTTGAGCAGTTCTTC.

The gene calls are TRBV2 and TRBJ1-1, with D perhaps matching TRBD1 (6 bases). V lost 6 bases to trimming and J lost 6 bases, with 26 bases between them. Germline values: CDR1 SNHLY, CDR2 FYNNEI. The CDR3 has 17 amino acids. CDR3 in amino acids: CASRRTAGAKGSPEAFF. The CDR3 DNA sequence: TGTGCCAGCAGAAGAACGGCAGGGGCGAAGGGCTCTCCTGAAGCTTTCTTT. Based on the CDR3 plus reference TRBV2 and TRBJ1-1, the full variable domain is EPEVTQTPSHQVTQMGQEVILRCVPISNHLYFYWYRQILGQKVEFLVSFYNNEISEKSEIFDDQFSVERPDGSNFTLKIRSTKLEDSAMYFCASRRTAGAKGSPEAFFGQGTRLTVV.

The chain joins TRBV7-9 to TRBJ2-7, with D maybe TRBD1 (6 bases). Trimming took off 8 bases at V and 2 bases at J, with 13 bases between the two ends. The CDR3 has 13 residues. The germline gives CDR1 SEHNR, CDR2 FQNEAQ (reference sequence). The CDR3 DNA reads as TGTGCCAGCTCCCCCGGACAGACCTACGAGCAGTACTTC. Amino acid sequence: CASSPGQTYEQYF.

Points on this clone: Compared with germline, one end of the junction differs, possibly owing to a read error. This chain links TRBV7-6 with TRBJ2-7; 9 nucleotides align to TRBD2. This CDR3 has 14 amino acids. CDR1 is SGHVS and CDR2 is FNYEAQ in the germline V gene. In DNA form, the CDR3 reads TGTGCCAGCAGCCCCAACGGTAGCGGGGGACCTATCCACTTC. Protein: CASSPNGSGGPIHF.

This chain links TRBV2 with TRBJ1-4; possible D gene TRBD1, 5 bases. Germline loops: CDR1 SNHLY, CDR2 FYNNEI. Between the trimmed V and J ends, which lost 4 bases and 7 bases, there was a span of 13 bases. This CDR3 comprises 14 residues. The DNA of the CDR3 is TGTGCCAGCAGTGGAGGAGGGGCCCTTGAAAAACTGTTTTTT. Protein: CASSGGGALEKLFF.

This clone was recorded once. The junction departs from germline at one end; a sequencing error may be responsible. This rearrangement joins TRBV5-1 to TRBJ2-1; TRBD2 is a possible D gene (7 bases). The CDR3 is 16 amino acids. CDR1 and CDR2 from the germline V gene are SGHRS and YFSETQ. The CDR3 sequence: CARSWAGGGAYNEQFF. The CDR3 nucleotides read TGCGCCCGCAGCTGGGCCGGCGGGGGCGCTTACAATGAGCAGTTCTTC.

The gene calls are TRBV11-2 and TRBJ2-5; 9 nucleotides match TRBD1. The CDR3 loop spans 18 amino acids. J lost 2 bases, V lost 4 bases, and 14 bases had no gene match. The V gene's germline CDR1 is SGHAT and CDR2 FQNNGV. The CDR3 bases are TGTGCCAGCAGCTCCATACCCACCCTACAGGGGGCTCAAGAGACCCAGTACTTC. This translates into CASSSIPTLQGAQETQYF.

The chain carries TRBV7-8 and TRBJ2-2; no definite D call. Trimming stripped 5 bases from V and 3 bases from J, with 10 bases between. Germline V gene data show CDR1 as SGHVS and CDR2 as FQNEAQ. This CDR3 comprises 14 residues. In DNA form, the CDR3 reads TGTGCCAGCAGCCAGACGGGTTACACCGGGGAGCTGTTTTTT. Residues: CASSQTGYTGELFF.

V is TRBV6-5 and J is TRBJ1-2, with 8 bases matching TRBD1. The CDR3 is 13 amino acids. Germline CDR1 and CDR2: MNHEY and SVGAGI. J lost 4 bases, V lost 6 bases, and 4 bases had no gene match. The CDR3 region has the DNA TGTGCCAGCAGCGACAGGGGCGGCTATGGCTACACCTTC. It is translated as CASSDRGGYGYTF.

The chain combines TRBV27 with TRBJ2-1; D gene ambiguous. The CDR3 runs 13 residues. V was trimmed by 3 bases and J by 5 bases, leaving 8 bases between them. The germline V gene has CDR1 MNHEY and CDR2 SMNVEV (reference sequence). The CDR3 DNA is TGTGCCAGCAGTTTTCTGCGGAACAATGAGCAGTTCTTC. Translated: CASSFLRNNEQFF.

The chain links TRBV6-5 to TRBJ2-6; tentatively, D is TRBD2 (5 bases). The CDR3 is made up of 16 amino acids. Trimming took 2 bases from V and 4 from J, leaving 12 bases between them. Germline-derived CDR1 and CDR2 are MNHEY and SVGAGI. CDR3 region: CASSYREGAGANVLTF. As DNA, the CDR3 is TGTGCCAGCAGTTACCGGGAAGGTGCCGGGGCCAACGTCCTGACTTTC.

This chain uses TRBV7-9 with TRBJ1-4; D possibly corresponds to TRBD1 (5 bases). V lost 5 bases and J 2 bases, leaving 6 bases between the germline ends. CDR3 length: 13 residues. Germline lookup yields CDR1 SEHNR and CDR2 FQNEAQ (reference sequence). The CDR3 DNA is TGTGCCAGCAGCGGGGGGACTAATGAAAAACTGTTTTTT. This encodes CASSGGTNEKLFF. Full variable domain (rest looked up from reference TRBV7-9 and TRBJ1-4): DTGVSQNPRHKITKRGQNVTFRCDPISEHNRLYWYRQTLGQGPEFLTYFQNEAQLEKSRLLSDRFSAERPKGSFSTLEIQRTEQGDSAMYLCASSGGTNEKLFFGSGTQLSVL.

In nucleotides, the CDR3 is TGTGCCAGCAGGCCCTTGAGCAGGGGGGTGCAGGCAGCCAAAAACATTCAGTACTTC. Translating it yields CASRPLSRGVQAAKNIQYF. This chain connects TRBV27 to TRBJ2-4, with TRBD1 as a possible D gene (7 bases). CDR1 is MNHEY, CDR2 SMNVEV, per germline (reference sequence). V dropped 6 bases and J dropped 0 bases, with 24 bases sitting between them. The CDR3 extends over 19 amino acids.

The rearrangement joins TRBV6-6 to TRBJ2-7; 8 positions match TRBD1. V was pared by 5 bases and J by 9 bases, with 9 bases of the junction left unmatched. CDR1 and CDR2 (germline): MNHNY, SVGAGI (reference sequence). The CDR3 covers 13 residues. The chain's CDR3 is CASSPGRGRGQYF. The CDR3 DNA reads TGTGCCAGCAGTCCCGGCAGGGGGCGCGGGCAGTACTTC.

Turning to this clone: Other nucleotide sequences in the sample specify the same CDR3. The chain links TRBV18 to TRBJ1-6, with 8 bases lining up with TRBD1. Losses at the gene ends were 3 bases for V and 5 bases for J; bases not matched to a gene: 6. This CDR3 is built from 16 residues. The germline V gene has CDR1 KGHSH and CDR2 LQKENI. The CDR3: CASSPVQGANNSPLHF. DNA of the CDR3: TGTGCCAGCTCACCGGTGCAGGGGGCGAATAATTCACCCCTCCACTTT.

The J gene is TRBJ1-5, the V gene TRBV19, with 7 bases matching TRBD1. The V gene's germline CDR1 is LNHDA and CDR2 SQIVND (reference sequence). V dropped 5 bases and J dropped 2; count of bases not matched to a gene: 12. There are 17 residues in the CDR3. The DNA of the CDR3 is TGTGCCAGTAGTCCACTGACAGGGATTAACGGCAATCAGCCCCAGCATTTT. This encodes CASSPLTGINGNQPQHF. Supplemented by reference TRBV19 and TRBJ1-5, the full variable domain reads DGGITQSPKYLFRKEGQNVTLSCEQNLNHDAMYWYRQDPGQGLRLIYYSQIVNDFQKGDIAEGYSVSREKKESFPLTVTSAQKNPTAFYLCASSPLTGINGNQPQHFGDGTRLSIL.

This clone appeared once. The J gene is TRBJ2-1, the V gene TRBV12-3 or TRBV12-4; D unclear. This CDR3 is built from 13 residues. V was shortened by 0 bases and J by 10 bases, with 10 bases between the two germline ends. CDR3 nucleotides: TGTGCCAGCAGTTTAGCGCCATCGAGGGAGCAGTTCTTC. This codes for CASSLAPSREQFF.

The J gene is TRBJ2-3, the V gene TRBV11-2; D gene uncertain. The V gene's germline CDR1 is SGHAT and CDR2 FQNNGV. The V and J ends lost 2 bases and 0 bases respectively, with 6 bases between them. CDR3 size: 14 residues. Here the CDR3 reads CASSLSVSTDTQYF. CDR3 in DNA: TGTGCCAGCAGCTTATCGGTCAGCACAGATACGCAGTATTTT.